These T cell receptor beta chains were read from a single sample in a study of CD8+ T cells in alopecia areata. TCRdb's copy holds only in-frame clones and misses some; the assay was immunoSEQ multiplex PCR. The profile shows some 7,200 clones, 67% of them singletons. The source was skin, collected at week 0. Receptors originate from a human donor with alopecia areata. Both conserved end residues are part of each CDR3. The order of the fields is clone size, J gene, D gene, V gene, CDR3 protein, CDR3 DNA. The D gene is left open where the match is weak. A clone size is listed for some rows: how often the clone was seen (once, few, many), or a class if it is expanded.

>few|TRBJ2-2|-|TRBV7-2
CASSLQGRTGELFF
TGTGCCAGCAGCTTACAGGGAAGGACCGGGGAGCTGTTTTTT
>-|TRBJ2-6|TRBD1|TRBV18
CASSPTGTGNSGANVLTF
TGTGCCAGCTCACCGACCGGGACAGGGAACTCTGGGGCCAACGTCCTGACTTTC
>-|TRBJ2-1|TRBD1|TRBV5-1
CASSLGTGIANEQFF
TGCGCCAGCAGCTTGGGGACAGGGATAGCCAATGAGCAGTTCTTC
>-|TRBJ2-7|TRBD1|TRBV9
CASSEKPGTGGYEQYF
TGTGCCAGCAGCGAAAAACCCGGGACAGGGGGCTACGAGCAGTACTTC
>-|TRBJ1-4|-|TRBV4-3
CASSQDWGSTNEKLFF
TGCGCCAGCAGCCAAGATTGGGGATCAACTAATGAAAAACTGTTTTTT
>-|TRBJ1-5|-|TRBV30
CAWSPETGRSNQPQHF
TGTGCCTGGAGTCCAGAGACAGGAAGGAGCAATCAGCCCCAGCATTTT
>-|TRBJ2-5|-|TRBV7-3
CASSEGTGPQETQYF
TGTGCCAGCAGTGAGGGAACAGGACCACAAGAGACCCAGTACTTC
>-|TRBJ1-5|TRBD1|TRBV6-1
CASSEDFSGGRQPQHF
TGTGCCAGCAGTGAAGATTTTTCAGGGGGCAGACAGCCCCAGCATTTT
>-|TRBJ2-5|TRBD2|TRBV7-8
CASSPGGGGTQYF
TGTGCCAGCAGCCCCGGCGGGGGGGGGACCCAGTACTTC
>-|TRBJ1-2|-|TRBV19
CASSEQGYGYTF
TGTGCCAGTAGTGAACAGGGCTATGGCTACACCTTC
>-|TRBJ1-1|-|TRBV6-1
CASSRGSTMNTEAFF
TGTGCCAGCAGTAGGGGGTCCACTATGAACACTGAAGCTTTCTTT
>-|TRBJ2-2|TRBD1|TRBV27
CASSLWTGWNTGELFF
TGTGCCAGCAGCCTTTGGACAGGGTGGAACACCGGGGAGCTGTTTTTT
>-|TRBJ2-5|TRBD1|TRBV7-1
CASSARPRGPETQYF
TGTGCCAGCAGCGCAAGACCAAGGGGGCCCGAGACCCAGTACTTC
>once|TRBJ2-2|-|TRBV6-6
CASSASRGATGELFF
TGTGCCAGCAGTGCCAGCCGAGGGGCCACCGGGGAGCTGTTTTTT
>-|TRBJ1-1|-|TRBV6-5
CASSYLPPARAFF
TGTGCCAGCAGTTACCTACCCCCTGCTCGTGCTTTCTTT
>medium-sized|TRBJ2-1|TRBD1|TRBV5-4
CASSGGQGAPREQFF
TGTGCCAGCAGCGGGGGACAGGGGGCCCCCCGTGAGCAGTTCTTC
>few|TRBJ2-5|-|TRBV11-2
CASSRTQETQYF
TGTGCCAGCAGCCGCACCCAAGAGACCCAGTACTTC
>-|TRBJ1-5|-|TRBV6-1
CASSRQKYQPQHF
TGTGCCAGCAGTCGACAGAAGTATCAGCCCCAGCATTTT
>-|TRBJ2-7|TRBD2|TRBV10-3
CAISGGTSGEQYF
TGTGCCATCAGTGGTGGGACTAGCGGGGAGCAGTACTTC
>-|TRBJ1-1|-|TRBV19
CASSARRDGFTEAFF
TGTGCCAGTAGTGCCCGGAGGGACGGATTCACTGAAGCTTTCTTT
>-|TRBJ2-1|TRBD1|TRBV2
CASSEYRGKGNEQFF
TGTGCCAGCAGTGAATACAGGGGGAAGGGTAATGAGCAGTTCTTC
>-|TRBJ2-7|TRBD1|TRBV4-1
CASSQIRPGGSYEQYF
TGCGCCAGCAGCCAAATACGACCAGGGGGTTCCTACGAGCAGTACTTC
>-|TRBJ2-7|-|TRBV5-4
CASSFWGTPEQYF
TGTGCCAGCAGCTTCTGGGGGACACCCGAGCAGTACTTC
>-|TRBJ2-7|-|TRBV7-8
CASRPRGYSYEQYF
TGTGCCAGCAGGCCCCGGGGGTACTCCTACGAGCAGTACTTC
>-|TRBJ2-3|-|TRBV7-2
CASSLKRDTQYF
TGTGCCAGCAGCTTAAAGAGGGATACGCAGTATTTT
>-|TRBJ1-2|-|TRBV11-2
CASSLGGGQGGYTF
TGTGCCAGCAGCTTAGGCGGAGGTCAAGGTGGCTACACCTTC
>-|TRBJ2-2|-|TRBV5-5
CASLTVTGELFF
TGTGCCAGCTTGACAGTCACCGGGGAGCTGTTTTTT
>-|TRBJ1-2|-|TRBV18
CASSPPPGSLYGYTF
TGTGCCAGCTCACCACCTCCAGGCAGCCTCTATGGCTACACCTTC
>few|TRBJ2-4|-|TRBV19
CASSIIGTKLAKNIQYF
TGTGCCAGTAGTATAATCGGGACCAAACTAGCCAAAAACATTCAGTACTTC
>-|TRBJ2-1|TRBD1|TRBV7-2
CASRPPGTGGNEQFF
TGTGCCAGCAGGCCCCCCGGGACAGGGGGCAATGAGCAGTTCTTC
>-|TRBJ1-5|-|TRBV6-1
CASSDLSGKQPQHF
TGTGCCAGCAGTGATCTTTCAGGGAAGCAGCCCCAGCATTTT
>-|TRBJ1-2|TRBD1|TRBV11-2
CASSPRDRGAVDYGYTF
TGTGCCAGCAGCCCCCGGGACAGGGGAGCCGTCGACTATGGCTACACCTTC
>-|TRBJ2-1|TRBD2|TRBV7-9
CASSLAGLAYNEQFF
TGTGCCAGCAGCTTAGCGGGACTAGCCTACAATGAGCAGTTCTTC
>once|TRBJ2-1|-|TRBV14
CASSQEGGWGENEQFF
TGTGCCAGCAGCCAAGAGGGGGGCTGGGGGGAGAATGAGCAGTTCTTC
>few|TRBJ1-5|-|TRBV5-1
CASSPLGYQPQHF
TGCGCCAGCAGCCCCTTGGGGTATCAGCCCCAGCATTTT
>-|TRBJ2-1|TRBD1|TRBV19
CASSIRSGTGGYEQFF
TGTGCCAGTAGTATTCGGAGTGGGACAGGGGGTTATGAGCAGTTCTTC
>-|TRBJ2-6|-|TRBV19
CASSISKGSLGSGANVLTF
TGTGCCAGTAGTATTAGTAAGGGGTCTCTAGGCTCTGGGGCCAACGTCCTGACTTTC
>-|TRBJ2-3|TRBD2|TRBV6-5
CASSWTSGDTQYF
TGTGCCAGCAGTTGGACTAGCGGAGATACGCAGTATTTT
>medium-sized|TRBJ1-1|TRBD1|TRBV30
CAWSWDRGHTEAFF
TGTGCCTGGAGCTGGGACAGGGGGCACACTGAAGCTTTCTTT
>-|TRBJ1-2|TRBD1|TRBV5-1
CASSPTGVHHYGYTF
TGCGCCAGCAGCCCGACAGGGGTTCATCACTATGGCTACACCTTC
>-|TRBJ2-3|TRBD2|TRBV2
CASRDDGAGGSDTQYF
TGTGCCAGCAGGGACGATGGAGCGGGGGGGTCAGATACGCAGTATTTT
>-|TRBJ1-1|-|TRBV29-1
CSVDKTGNTEAFF
TGCAGCGTTGACAAAACAGGGAACACTGAAGCTTTCTTT
>-|TRBJ1-6|TRBD1|TRBV27
CASSFNRGNSPLHF
TGTGCCAGCAGTTTCAACAGGGGGAATTCACCCCTCCACTTT
>-|TRBJ1-3|-|TRBV6-6
CAMSAGTPKGGNTIYF
TGTGCCATGAGTGCCGGGACTCCTAAAGGCGGAAACACCATATATTTT
>-|TRBJ1-3|-|TRBV9
CASSPTDSHSGNTIYF
TGTGCCAGCAGCCCCACCGACAGCCACTCTGGAAACACCATATATTTT
>-|TRBJ2-5|TRBD1|TRBV5-1
CASSWDRGETQYF
TGCGCCAGCAGCTGGGACAGGGGAGAGACCCAGTACTTC
>-|TRBJ2-7|-|TRBV7-9
CASSSAGQSSYEQYF
TGTGCCAGCAGCTCGGCGGGACAGTCATCCTACGAGCAGTACTTC
>once|TRBJ1-6|-|TRBV4-1
CASSQGRRGWGNSPLHF
TGCGCCAGCAGCCAAGGCCGCCGGGGATGGGGGAATTCACCCCTCCACTTT
>-|TRBJ2-7|-|TRBV7-9
CASSRNHEQYF
TGTGCCAGCAGTCGTAACCACGAGCAGTACTTC
>-|TRBJ2-5|TRBD2|TRBV6-5
CASSGWASGVTQYF
TGTGCCAGCAGCGGGTGGGCTAGCGGGGTGACCCAGTACTTC
>few|TRBJ2-1|-|TRBV7-1
CASRLLLGASYNEQFF
TGTGCCAGCAGGCTGCTATTGGGGGCGAGCTACAATGAGCAGTTCTTC
>once|TRBJ1-4|-|TRBV6-5
CASRGFTNEKLFF
TGTGCCAGCAGGGGGTTCACTAATGAAAAACTGTTTTTT
>-|TRBJ2-7|-|TRBV5-1
CASSLGRGRGEQYF
TGCGCCAGCAGCTTGGGACGGGGGCGCGGGGAGCAGTACTTC
>few|TRBJ1-4|-|TRBV6-6
CASSYSTGGDEKLFF
TGTGCCAGCAGTTACTCGACAGGAGGAGATGAAAAACTGTTTTTT